A single sample gave rise to the 5 T cell receptor beta chains below, sequenced in a study of shared clonotypes between healthy human individuals (TCRdb year 2020). Libraries came from the immunoSEQ multiplex PCR assay. TCRdb took over this immuneACCESS table, retaining in-frame rearrangements with V and J assigned. Such tables are incomplete; in checked studies, under half of the missing clones stem from an unresolved V gene, and the remainder is unexplained. The table for this sample lists roughly 2,500,000 clones; 80% to 95% of them were counted only once. Together, the top ten hold roughly 0.39% of the sample. Specimen: naive CD4+ T cells from PBMCs. Per the publication, the cell subset or site label means: CD45RA+ positively selected. All receptors come from a man between 18 and 35 years old in good health. Some clones in this sample may be carry-over from other donors' samples.

This clone was seen a single time. This rearrangement joins TRBV28 to TRBJ2-1; a weak D match, TRBD1 (5 bases). Germline V gene data show CDR1 as MDHEN and CDR2 as SYDVKM. The CDR3 consists of 14 residues. V gave up 7 bases and J gave up 4 bases, with 14 bases separating them. CDR3 coding DNA: TGTGCCAGCAACGAAAACTCAGGGTACAATGAGCAGTTCTTC. Its translation is CASNENSGYNEQFF. Together with reference TRBV28 and TRBJ2-1, the CDR3 gives the full variable domain: DVKVTQSSRYLVKRTGEKVFLECVQDMDHENMFWYRQDPGLGLRLIYFSYDVKMKEKGDIPEGYSVSREKKERFSLILESASTNQTSMYLCASNENSGYNEQFFGPGTRLTVL.

V is TRBV5-6 and J is TRBJ2-1, with 10 bases aligning to TRBD2. V was clipped by 2 bases and J by 7 bases; unmatched bases: 6. The CDR3 spans 15 residues. From germline, CDR1 is SGHDT and CDR2 YYEEEE. The CDR3 spells CASSLAGGPRNEQFF. In DNA form, the CDR3 reads TGTGCCAGCAGCTTAGCGGGAGGGCCGAGGAATGAGCAGTTCTTC. The whole variable domain, filled in from reference TRBV5-6 and TRBJ2-1, reads DAGVTQSPTHLIKTRGQQVTLRCSPKSGHDTVSWYQQALGQGPQFIFQYYEEEERQRGNFPDRFSGHQFPNYSSELNVNALLLGDSALYLCASSLAGGPRNEQFFGPGTRLTVL.

The rearrangement joins TRBV6-1 to TRBJ2-7; possibly TRBD1 or TRBD2 for D (5 bases each). CDR1 is MNHNS and CDR2 is SASEGT in the germline V gene. V lost 0 bases and J lost 3, with 21 bases in between. CDR3 size: 18 residues. The CDR3: CASSEALTGTGWVYEQYF. CDR3 bases: TGTGCCAGCAGTGAAGCCCTTACTGGGACGGGCTGGGTCTACGAGCAGTACTTC.

In DNA form, the CDR3 reads TGTGCCAGCAGTGAATCGACTAGCGGGAGGTTAGATACGCAGTATTTT. This codes for CASSESTSGRLDTQYF. The rearrangement links TRBV25-1 to TRBJ2-3; TRBD2 aligns across 13 bases. This CDR3 has 16 amino acids. CDR1 and CDR2 (germline): MGHDK, SYGVNS. V lost 1 base and J lost 5; bases outside the gene matches: 3.

The chain has TRBV7-3 and TRBJ2-2; 9 bases fit TRBD2. This CDR3 has 15 residues. CDR1 SGHTA and CDR2 FQGTGA come from the germline V gene. V was clipped by 5 bases and J by 3 bases; unmatched bases: 4. As DNA, the CDR3 is TGTGCCAGCAGCGGTATAGCGGGAGACACCGGGGAGCTGTTTTTT. This codes for CASSGIAGDTGELFF.